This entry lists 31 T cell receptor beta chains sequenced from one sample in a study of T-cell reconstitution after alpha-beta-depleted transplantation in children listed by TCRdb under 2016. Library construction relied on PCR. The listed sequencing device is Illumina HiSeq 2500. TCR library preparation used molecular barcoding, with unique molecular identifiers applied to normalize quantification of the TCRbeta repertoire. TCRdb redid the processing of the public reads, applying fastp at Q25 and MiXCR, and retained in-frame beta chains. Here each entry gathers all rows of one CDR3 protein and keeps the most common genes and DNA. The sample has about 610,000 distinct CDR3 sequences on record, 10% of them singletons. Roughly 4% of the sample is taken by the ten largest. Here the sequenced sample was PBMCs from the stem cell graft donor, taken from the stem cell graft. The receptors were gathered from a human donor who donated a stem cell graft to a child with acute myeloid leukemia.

In nucleotides, the CDR3 is TGTGCCACCAGTGATTTAGAAGCGGGAGGCACAGATACGCAGTATTTT. Translating it yields CATSDLEAGGTDTQYF. The chain joins TRBV24-1 to TRBJ2-3; 8 bases are shared with TRBD2. Germline V gene data show CDR1 as KGHDR and CDR2 as SFDVKD. The V and J ends lost 1 base and 1 base, in that order; junction bases with no gene match: 3. The CDR3 runs to 16 residues.

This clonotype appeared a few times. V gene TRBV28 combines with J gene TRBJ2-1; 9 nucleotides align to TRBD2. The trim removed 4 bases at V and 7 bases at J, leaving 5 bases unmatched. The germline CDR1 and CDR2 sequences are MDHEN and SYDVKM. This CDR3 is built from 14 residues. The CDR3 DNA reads TGTGCCAGCAGTTATAGGAGCGGGAGGAATGAGCAGTTCTTC. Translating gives CASSYRSGRNEQFF.

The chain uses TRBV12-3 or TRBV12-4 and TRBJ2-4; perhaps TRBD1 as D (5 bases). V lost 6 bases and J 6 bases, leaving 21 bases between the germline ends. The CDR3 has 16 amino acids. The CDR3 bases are TGTGCCAGCAGCCTCGATACAGTCCAAGGGGCAAACATTCAGTACTTC. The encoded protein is CASSLDTVQGANIQYF.

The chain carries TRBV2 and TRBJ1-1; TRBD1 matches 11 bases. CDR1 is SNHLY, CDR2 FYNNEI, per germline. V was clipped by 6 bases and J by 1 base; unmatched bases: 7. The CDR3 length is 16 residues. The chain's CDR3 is CASRPRDRGANTEAFF. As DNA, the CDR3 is TGTGCCAGCAGACCAAGGGACAGGGGGGCGAACACTGAAGCTTTCTTT. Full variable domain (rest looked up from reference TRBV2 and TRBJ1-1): EPEVTQTPSHQVTQMGQEVILRCVPISNHLYFYWYRQILGQKVEFLVSFYNNEISEKSEIFDDQFSVERPDGSNFTLKIRSTKLEDSAMYFCASRPRDRGANTEAFFGQGTRLTVV.

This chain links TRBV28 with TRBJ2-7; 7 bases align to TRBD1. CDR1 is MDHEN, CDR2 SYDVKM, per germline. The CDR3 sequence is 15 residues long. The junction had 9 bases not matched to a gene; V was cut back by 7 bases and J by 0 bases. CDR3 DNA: TGTGCCAGCACCACGACAGGGACGAGCTCCTACGAGCAGTACTTC. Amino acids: CASTTTGTSSYEQYF.

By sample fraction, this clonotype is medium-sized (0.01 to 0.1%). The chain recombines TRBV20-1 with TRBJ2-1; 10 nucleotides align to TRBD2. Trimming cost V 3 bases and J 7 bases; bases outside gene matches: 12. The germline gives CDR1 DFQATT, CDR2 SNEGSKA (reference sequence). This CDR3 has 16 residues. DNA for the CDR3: TGCAGTGCTAGGATCACCGGGACTAGCGAAGCTAATGAGCAGTTCTTC. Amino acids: CSARITGTSEANEQFF.

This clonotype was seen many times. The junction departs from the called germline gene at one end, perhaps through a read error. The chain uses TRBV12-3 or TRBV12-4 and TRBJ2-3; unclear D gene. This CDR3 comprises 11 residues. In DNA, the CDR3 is TGTGCCAGCAGCTTAGCAGATACGCAGTATTTT. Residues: CASSLADTQYF.

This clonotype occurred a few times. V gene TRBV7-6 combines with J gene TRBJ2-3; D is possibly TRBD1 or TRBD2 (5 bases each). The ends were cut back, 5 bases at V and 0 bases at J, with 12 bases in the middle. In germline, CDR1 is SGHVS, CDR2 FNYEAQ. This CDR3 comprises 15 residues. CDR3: CASSPARDSTDTQYF. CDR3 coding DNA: TGTGCCAGCAGCCCCGCCCGGGACAGCACAGATACGCAGTATTTT.

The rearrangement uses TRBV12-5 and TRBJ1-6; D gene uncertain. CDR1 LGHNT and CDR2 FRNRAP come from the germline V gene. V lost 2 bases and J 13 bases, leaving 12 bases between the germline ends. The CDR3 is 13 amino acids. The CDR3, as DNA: TGTGCTAGTGGTTTGTGGGGAGCGTTTCCCCTCCACTTT. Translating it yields CASGLWGAFPLHF.

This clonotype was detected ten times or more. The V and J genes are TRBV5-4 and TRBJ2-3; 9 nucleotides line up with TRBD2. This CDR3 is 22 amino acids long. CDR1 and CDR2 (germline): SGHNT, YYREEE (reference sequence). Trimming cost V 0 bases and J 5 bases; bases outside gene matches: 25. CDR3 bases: TGTGCCAGCAGCTTGGGGGGATCTCCGGCGAGCGGGAGGACCAGGGGGAGAGATACGCAGTATTTT. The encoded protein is CASSLGGSPASGRTRGRDTQYF.

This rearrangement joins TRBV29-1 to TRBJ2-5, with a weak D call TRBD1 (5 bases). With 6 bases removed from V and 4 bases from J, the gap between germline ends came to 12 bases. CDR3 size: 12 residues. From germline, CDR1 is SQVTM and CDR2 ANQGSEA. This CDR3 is CSVGRPVETQYF. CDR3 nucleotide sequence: TGCAGCGTGGGGCGGCCGGTAGAGACCCAGTACTTC.

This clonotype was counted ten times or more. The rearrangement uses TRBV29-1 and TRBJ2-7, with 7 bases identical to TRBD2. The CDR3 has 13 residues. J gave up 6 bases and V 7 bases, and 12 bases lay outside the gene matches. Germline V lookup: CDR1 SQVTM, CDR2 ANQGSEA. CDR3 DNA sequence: TGCAGCGCGGGGGTATCGGGGGGATCCGAGCAGTACTTC. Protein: CSAGVSGGSEQYF.

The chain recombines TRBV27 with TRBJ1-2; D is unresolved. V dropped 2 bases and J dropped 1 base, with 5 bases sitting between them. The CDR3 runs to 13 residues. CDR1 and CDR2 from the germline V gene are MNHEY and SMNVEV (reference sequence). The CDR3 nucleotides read TGTGCCAGCAGTTTAGACTATAACTATGGCTACACCTTC. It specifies CASSLDYNYGYTF.

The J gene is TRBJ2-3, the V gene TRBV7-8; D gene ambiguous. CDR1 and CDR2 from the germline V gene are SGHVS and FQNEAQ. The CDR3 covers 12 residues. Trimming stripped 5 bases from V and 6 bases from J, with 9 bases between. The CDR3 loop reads CASSTQKDTQYF. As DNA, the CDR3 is TGTGCCAGCAGCACCCAAAAGGATACGCAGTATTTT.

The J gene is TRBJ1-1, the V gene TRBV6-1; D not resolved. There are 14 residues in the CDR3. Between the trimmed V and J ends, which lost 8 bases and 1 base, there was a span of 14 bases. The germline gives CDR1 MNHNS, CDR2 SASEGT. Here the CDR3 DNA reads TGTGCCAGCTGGAAGGGAGGGCAGAACACTGAAGCTTTCTTT. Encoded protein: CASWKGGQNTEAFF.

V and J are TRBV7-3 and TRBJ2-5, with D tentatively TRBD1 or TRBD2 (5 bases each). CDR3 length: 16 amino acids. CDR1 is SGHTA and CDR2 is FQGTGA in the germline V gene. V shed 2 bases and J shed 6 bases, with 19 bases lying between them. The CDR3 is CASSLYSQGEGKTQYF. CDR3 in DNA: TGTGCCAGCAGCTTATATTCCCAGGGAGAAGGGAAGACCCAGTACTTC.

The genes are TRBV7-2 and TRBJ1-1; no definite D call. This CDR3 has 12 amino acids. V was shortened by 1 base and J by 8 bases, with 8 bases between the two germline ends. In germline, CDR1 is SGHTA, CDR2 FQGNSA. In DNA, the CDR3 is TGTGCCAGCAGCTTAGGGCTAATCGAAGCTTTCTTT. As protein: CASSLGLIEAFF.

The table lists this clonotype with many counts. DNA for the CDR3: TGTGCCAGCAGTCGTACAGGGGGATACAATGAGCAGTTCTTC. As protein: CASSRTGGYNEQFF. V usage is TRBV6-2 or TRBV6-3 and J usage is TRBJ2-1; 8 bases are shared with TRBD1. The CDR3 is 14 amino acids. The trim removed 5 bases at V and 4 bases at J, leaving 4 bases unmatched. Germline CDR1 reads MNHEY; CDR2 reads SVGEGT.

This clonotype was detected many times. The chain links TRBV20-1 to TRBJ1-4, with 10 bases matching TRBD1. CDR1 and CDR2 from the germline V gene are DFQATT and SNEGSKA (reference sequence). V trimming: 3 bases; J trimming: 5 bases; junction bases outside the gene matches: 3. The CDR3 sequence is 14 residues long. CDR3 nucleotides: TGCAGTGCTAGGGAGGACAGGGGGAATGAAAAACTGTTTTTT. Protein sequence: CSAREDRGNEKLFF.

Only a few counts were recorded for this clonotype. CDR3 protein: CAISESQGRVGEQYF. DNA for the CDR3: TGTGCCATCAGTGAGTCGCAGGGGAGGGTCGGCGAGCAGTACTTC. The V call is TRBV10-3, the J call TRBJ2-7, with a tentative D call TRBD2 (7 bases). The CDR3 consists of 15 residues. Germline lookup yields CDR1 ENHRY and CDR2 SYGVKD. V shed 0 bases and J shed 6 bases, with 15 bases lying between them.

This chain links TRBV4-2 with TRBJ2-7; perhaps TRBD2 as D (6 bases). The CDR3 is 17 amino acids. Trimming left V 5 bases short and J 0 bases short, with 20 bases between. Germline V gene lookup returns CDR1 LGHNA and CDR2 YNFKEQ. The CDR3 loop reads CASSIRGPGLRSYEQYF. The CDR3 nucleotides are TGTGCCAGCAGCATCCGTGGCCCGGGACTCCGCTCCTACGAGCAGTACTTC.

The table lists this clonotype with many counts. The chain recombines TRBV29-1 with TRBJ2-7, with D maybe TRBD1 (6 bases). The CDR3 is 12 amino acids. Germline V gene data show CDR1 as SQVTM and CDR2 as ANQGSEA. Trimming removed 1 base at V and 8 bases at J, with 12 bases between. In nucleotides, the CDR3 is TGCAGCGTTGAAGTACAGGGCCCCAAGCAGTACTTC. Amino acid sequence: CSVEVQGPKQYF.

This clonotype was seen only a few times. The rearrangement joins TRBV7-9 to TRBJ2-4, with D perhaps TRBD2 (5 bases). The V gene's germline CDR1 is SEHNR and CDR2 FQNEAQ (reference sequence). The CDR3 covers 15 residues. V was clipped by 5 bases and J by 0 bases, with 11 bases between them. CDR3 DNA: TGTGCCAGCAGCATAGTCGGGGAAGCCAAAAACATTCAGTACTTC. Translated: CASSIVGEAKNIQYF.

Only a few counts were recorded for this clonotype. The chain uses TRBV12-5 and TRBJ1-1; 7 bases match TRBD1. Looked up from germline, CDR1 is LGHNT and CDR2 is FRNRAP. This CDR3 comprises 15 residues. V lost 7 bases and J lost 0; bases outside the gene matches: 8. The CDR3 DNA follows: TGTGCTAGTGCCCGGGGGACAGAATTGAACACTGAAGCTTTCTTT. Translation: CASARGTELNTEAFF.

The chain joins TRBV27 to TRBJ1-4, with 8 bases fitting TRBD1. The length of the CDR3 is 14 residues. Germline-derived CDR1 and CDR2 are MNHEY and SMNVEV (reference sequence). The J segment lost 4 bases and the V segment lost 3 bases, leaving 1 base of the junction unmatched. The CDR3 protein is CASSFTGGNEKLFF. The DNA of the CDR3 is TGTGCCAGCAGTTTTACAGGGGGTAATGAAAAACTGTTTTTT.

The CDR3 loop is CASRNRASYEQYF. CDR3 in DNA: TGTGCCAGTAGGAACAGGGCATCCTACGAGCAGTACTTC. The chain uses TRBV19 and TRBJ2-7; TRBD1 is a possible D gene (6 bases). This CDR3 is 13 amino acids long. V was clipped by 6 bases and J by 1 base, with 10 bases between them. Germline CDR1 LNHDA, CDR2 SQIVND (reference sequence).

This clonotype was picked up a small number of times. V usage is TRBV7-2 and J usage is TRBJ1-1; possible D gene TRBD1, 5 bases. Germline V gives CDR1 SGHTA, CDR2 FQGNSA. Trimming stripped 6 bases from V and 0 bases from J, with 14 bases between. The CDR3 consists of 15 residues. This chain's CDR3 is CASSRDGDMNTEAFF. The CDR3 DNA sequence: TGTGCCAGCAGTAGGGACGGAGACATGAACACTGAAGCTTTCTTT.

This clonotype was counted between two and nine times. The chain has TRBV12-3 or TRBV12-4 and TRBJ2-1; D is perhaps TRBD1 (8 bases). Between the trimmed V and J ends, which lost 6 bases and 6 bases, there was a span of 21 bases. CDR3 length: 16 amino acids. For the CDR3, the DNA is TGTGCCAGCAGCCTACTTAGACAGGGGAGGGTCAATGAGCAGTTCTTC. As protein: CASSLLRQGRVNEQFF.

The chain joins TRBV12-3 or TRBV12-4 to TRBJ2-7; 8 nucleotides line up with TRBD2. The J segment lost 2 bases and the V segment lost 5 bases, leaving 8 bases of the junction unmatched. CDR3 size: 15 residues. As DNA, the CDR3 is TGTGCCAGCAGTACCCGGGAGGGTGGGGCCTACGAGCAGTACTTC. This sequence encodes CASSTREGGAYEQYF.

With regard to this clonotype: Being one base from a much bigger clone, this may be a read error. The DNA of the CDR3 is TGTGCCAGCAGCATCCCGAGACAGGGGGACACTGAAGCTTTCTTT. It translates to CASSIPRQGDTEAFF. The genes are TRBV7-9 and TRBJ1-1; 9 bases agree with TRBD1. Unmatched junction bases numbered 7, after V lost 5 bases and J lost 3 bases. This CDR3 contains 15 residues. The germline V gene has CDR1 SEHNR and CDR2 FQNEAQ (reference sequence).

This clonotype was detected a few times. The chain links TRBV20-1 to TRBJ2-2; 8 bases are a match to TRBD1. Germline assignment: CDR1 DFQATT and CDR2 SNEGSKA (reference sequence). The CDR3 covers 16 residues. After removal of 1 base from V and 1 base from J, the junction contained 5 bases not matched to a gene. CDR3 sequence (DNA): TGCAGTGCTAGAGTAGCAGGGGGCCGGAACACCGGGGAGCTGTTTTTT. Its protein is CSARVAGGRNTGELFF.